This entry features one T cell receptor beta chain sequence. CDR1 MNHNS and CDR2 SASEGT come from the germline V gene. The CDR3 has 14 amino acids. Trimming took 7 bases from V and 5 from J, leaving 17 bases between them. No glioblastoma patient carried an isocitrate dehydrogenase mutation. PBMC were collected before vaccination, two weeks after the third vaccination, and at progression. TCRdb's table, derived via immunoSEQ multiplex PCR, lists solely in-frame clones and lacks some. The table includes 65,000 to 90,000 clones, over 70% detected once. The data stem from a study of glioma-infiltrating T cells after dendritic cell vaccination.

The sequences come from blood, collected before dendritic cell vaccination. The sequence was obtained from a human donor with glioblastoma. This chain connects TRBV6-1 to TRBJ1-1; the D is unclear. The CDR3 DNA is TGTGCCAGCATTCGAAGCGGGCCTCTGACTGAAGCTTTCTTT. Its translation: CASIRSGPLTEAFF.